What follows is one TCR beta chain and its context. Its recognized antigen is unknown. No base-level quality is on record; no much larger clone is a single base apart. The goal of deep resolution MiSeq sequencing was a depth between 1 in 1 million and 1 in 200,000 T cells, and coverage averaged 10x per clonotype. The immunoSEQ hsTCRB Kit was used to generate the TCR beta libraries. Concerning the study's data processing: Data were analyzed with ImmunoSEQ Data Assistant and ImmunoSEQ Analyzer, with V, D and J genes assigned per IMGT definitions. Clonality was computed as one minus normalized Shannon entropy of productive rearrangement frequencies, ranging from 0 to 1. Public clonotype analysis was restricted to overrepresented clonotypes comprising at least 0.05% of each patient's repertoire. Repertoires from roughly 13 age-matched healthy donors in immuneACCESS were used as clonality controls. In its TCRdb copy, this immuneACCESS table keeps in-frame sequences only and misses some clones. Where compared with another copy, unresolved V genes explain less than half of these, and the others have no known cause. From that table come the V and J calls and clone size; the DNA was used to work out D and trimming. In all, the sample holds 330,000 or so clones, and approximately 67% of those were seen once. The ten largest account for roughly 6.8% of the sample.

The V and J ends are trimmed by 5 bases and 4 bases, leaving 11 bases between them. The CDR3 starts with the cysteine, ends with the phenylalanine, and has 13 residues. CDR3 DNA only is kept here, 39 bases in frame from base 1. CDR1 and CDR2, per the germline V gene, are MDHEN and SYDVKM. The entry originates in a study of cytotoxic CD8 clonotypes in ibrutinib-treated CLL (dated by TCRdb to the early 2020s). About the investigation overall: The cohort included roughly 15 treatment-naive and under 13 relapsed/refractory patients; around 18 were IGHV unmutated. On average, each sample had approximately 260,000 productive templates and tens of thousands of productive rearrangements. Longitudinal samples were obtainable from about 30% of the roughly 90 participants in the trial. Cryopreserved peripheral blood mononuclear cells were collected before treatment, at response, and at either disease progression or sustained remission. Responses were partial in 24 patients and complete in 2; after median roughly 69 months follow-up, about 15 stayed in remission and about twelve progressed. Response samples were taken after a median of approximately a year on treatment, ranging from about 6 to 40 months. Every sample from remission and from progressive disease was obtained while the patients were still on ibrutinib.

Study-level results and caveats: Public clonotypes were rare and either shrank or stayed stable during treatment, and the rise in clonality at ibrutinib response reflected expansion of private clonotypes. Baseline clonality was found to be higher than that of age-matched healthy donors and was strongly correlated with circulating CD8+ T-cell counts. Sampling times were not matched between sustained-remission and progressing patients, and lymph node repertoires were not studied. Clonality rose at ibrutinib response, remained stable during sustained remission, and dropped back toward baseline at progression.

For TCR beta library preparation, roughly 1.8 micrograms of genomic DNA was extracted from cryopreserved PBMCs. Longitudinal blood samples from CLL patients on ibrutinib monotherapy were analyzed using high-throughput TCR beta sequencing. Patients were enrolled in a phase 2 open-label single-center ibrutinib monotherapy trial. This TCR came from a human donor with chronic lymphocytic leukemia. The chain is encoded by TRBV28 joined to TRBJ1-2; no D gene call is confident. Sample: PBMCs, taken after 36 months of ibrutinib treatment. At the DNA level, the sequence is TGTGCCAGCAGTCTCCCCTTACCCTATGGCTACACCTTC. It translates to CASSLPLPYGYTF.